The 27 T cell receptor beta chains below all came from one sample that was sequenced in a study of blood T cell repertoires in COVID-19. Some clones are missing from TCRdb's copy, which holds only in-frame ones; the method was immunoSEQ multiplex PCR. The table lists roughly 200,000 clones, more than 80% of them singletons. The sequencing sample was made of peripheral blood. These receptors all stem from a woman aged 55-70 years with acute or convalescent COVID-19.

The chain combines TRBV3-1 (or the pseudogene TRBV3-2) with TRBJ2-2; a weak D match, TRBD2 (6 bases). The CDR3 is made up of 13 amino acids. V lost 4 bases and J lost 7, with 10 bases in between. In germline, CDR1 is LGHDT, CDR2 YNNKEL (reference sequence). The DNA of the CDR3 is TGTGCCAGCAGCCTTATGGAGGGCGGGGAGCTGTTTTTT. It specifies CASSLMEGGELFF.

The V call is TRBV6-2 or TRBV6-3, the J call TRBJ1-5; 8 nucleotides match TRBD1. The V gene's germline CDR1 is MNHEY and CDR2 SVGEGT. CDR3 length: 14 residues. J gave up 6 bases and V 2 bases, and 3 bases lay outside the gene matches. CDR3 coding DNA: TGTGCCAGCAGTTACACAGGGGGAGTTCAGCCCCAGCATTTT. This encodes CASSYTGGVQPQHF.

The CDR3 coding sequence is TGCGCCAGCGGTTCTGCTGGGAGGGATTACAATGAGCAGTTCTTC. This encodes CASGSAGRDYNEQFF. This sequence joins TRBV10-2 and TRBJ2-1; 7 bases align to TRBD2. Germline lookup yields CDR1 WSHSY and CDR2 SAAADI. V lost 8 bases and J lost 4; bases outside the gene matches: 11. The CDR3 length is 15 residues.

The rearrangement joins TRBV6-5 to TRBJ1-5, with 8 bases matching TRBD1. Losses at the gene ends were 4 bases for V and 0 bases for J; bases not matched to a gene: 5. CDR3 size: 16 residues. Germline-derived CDR1 and CDR2 are MNHEY and SVGAGI. The DNA of the CDR3 is TGTGCCAGCAGTTCCCGACAGGGGAGTAGCAATCAGCCCCAGCATTTT. Encoded protein: CASSSRQGSSNQPQHF.

The gene calls are TRBV5-1 and TRBJ1-6, with 7 bases that match TRBD1. The CDR3 has 14 amino acids. V was pared by 2 bases and J by 8 bases, with 4 bases of the junction left unmatched. Germline V gives CDR1 SGHRS, CDR2 YFSETQ. DNA of the CDR3: TGCGCCAGCAGCTTAGGGGGCTTGGATTCACCCCTCCACTTT. This encodes CASSLGGLDSPLHF.

V usage is TRBV18 and J usage is TRBJ2-5, with D uncertain. V was pared by 3 bases and J by 5 bases, with 10 bases between. CDR1 KGHSH and CDR2 LQKENI come from the germline V gene. This CDR3 comprises 13 residues. CDR3 in amino acids: CASSPIGLETQYF. CDR3 coding DNA: TGTGCCAGCTCACCGATTGGGCTGGAGACCCAGTACTTC.

The genes are TRBV19 and TRBJ1-1; 8 bases agree with TRBD1. This CDR3 region has 17 residues. Germline values: CDR1 LNHDA, CDR2 SQIVND (reference sequence). Trimming took 5 bases from V and 1 from J; bases not matched to a gene: 12. The chain's CDR3 is CASSLQQGASTNTEAFF. The CDR3, as DNA: TGTGCCAGTAGTCTACAGCAGGGGGCATCTACGAACACTGAAGCTTTCTTT.

The genes are TRBV15 and TRBJ1-1; 7 bases line up with TRBD1. The germline gives CDR1 LNHNV, CDR2 YYDKDF (reference sequence). The V gene end was trimmed by 4 bases and the J gene end by 4 bases; junction bases not matched to a gene: 3. The CDR3 is made up of 13 amino acids. The CDR3 DNA follows: TGTGCCACCAGCACCGGACAGGCCACTGAAGCTTTCTTT. Residues: CATSTGQATEAFF.

The V and J genes are TRBV6-5 and TRBJ2-7, with D uncertain. The CDR3 loop spans 15 amino acids. Trimming shortened V by 5 bases and J by 2 bases, and 16 bases separated the two germline ends. From germline, CDR1 is MNHEY and CDR2 SVGAGI. The CDR3 DNA reads TGTGCCAGCAGTCTCGAGGTCGGCAACCCCTACGAGCAGTACTTC. Translating gives CASSLEVGNPYEQYF.

The rearrangement links TRBV5-1 to TRBJ1-2; D is perhaps TRBD1 (6 bases). Germline-derived CDR1 and CDR2 are SGHRS and YFSETQ. The CDR3 loop spans 14 amino acids. Trimming left V 0 bases short and J 6 bases short, with 12 bases between. CDR3 bases: TGCGCCAGCAGCTTGGCGGGGGGCGCGGATGGCTACACCTTC. It translates to CASSLAGGADGYTF.

The chain couples TRBV5-6 to TRBJ1-3, with D hard to call. The CDR3 contains 12 residues. Per the germline V gene, CDR1 is SGHDT and CDR2 is YYEEEE. Trimming removed 4 bases at V and 4 bases at J, with 6 bases between. The CDR3 is CASSRGGNTIYF. The CDR3 DNA is TGTGCCAGCAGCCGGGGAGGAAACACCATATATTTT.

The chain joins TRBV2 to TRBJ1-5; TRBD1 agrees at 8 bases. Germline V lookup: CDR1 SNHLY, CDR2 FYNNEI. This CDR3 is 13 amino acids long. V lost 7 bases and J lost 5; bases outside the gene matches: 4. The CDR3 loop reads CASTLDRDQPQHF. The CDR3 region has the DNA TGTGCCAGCACCTTGGACAGGGATCAGCCCCAGCATTTT.

The chain employs TRBV3-1 (or the pseudogene TRBV3-2) and TRBJ2-1, with D perhaps matching TRBD2 (5 bases). This CDR3 is 14 amino acids long. The ends were cut back, 4 bases at V and 11 bases at J, with 18 bases in the middle. CDR1 and CDR2 from the germline V gene are LGHDT and YNNKEL (reference sequence). In DNA, the CDR3 is TGTGCCAGCAGCCTCGGGGAGTTGCGCATGAAGCAGTTCTTC. The encoded protein is CASSLGELRMKQFF.

The CDR3 DNA is TGTGCCAGCAGTCGCAATACAGGGGTAGCAACGGATACGCAGTATTTT. This codes for CASSRNTGVATDTQYF. The J gene is TRBJ2-3, the V gene TRBV27, with 7 positions matching TRBD1. The CDR3 runs 16 residues. The J segment lost 6 bases and the V segment lost 5 bases, leaving 14 bases of the junction unmatched. Germline V gene lookup returns CDR1 MNHEY and CDR2 SMNVEV (reference sequence).

The chain links TRBV6-4 to TRBJ1-6; D perhaps matches TRBD1 (6 bases). The CDR3 covers 14 residues. Trimming took 3 bases from V and 9 from J, leaving 12 bases between them. Germline CDR1 is MRHNA and CDR2 is SNTAGT. The CDR3 reads CASSETGFGSPLHF. CDR3 coding DNA: TGTGCCAGCAGTGAGACAGGATTCGGTTCACCCCTCCACTTT.

This clone was found once. The chain has TRBV29-1 and TRBJ2-5; a weak D match, TRBD2 (5 bases). The V and J ends lost 1 base and 5 bases respectively, with 11 bases between them. The CDR3 has 13 amino acids. Germline-derived CDR1 and CDR2 are SQVTM and ANQGSEA. CDR3 protein: CSVEAEPGETQYF. The CDR3 DNA follows: TGCAGCGTTGAAGCCGAACCGGGGGAGACCCAGTACTTC.

V is TRBV3-1 (or the pseudogene TRBV3-2) and J is TRBJ1-1; D perhaps matches TRBD1 (5 bases). Germline assignment: CDR1 LGHDT and CDR2 YNNKEL (reference sequence). Trimming took 4 bases from V and 4 from J, leaving 10 bases between them. The CDR3 has 13 amino acids. This chain's CDR3 is CASSLRGGTEAFF. DNA for the CDR3: TGTGCCAGCAGCCTAAGGGGCGGCACTGAAGCTTTCTTT.

The chain is built from TRBV4-1 and TRBJ1-4; possibly TRBD1 for D (6 bases). The germline CDR1 and CDR2 sequences are MGHRA and YSYEKL. This CDR3 has 16 amino acids. Trimming left V 0 bases short and J 8 bases short, with 16 bases between. CDR3 region: CASSQDPGRGGEKLFF. DNA of the CDR3: TGCGCCAGCAGCCAAGATCCGGGGCGCGGGGGCGAAAAACTGTTTTTT.

V is TRBV4-1 and J is TRBJ1-5, with 7 bases fitting TRBD1. CDR1 is MGHRA and CDR2 is YSYEKL in the germline V gene. The CDR3 covers 15 residues. V was pared by 1 base and J by 5 bases, with 5 bases of the junction left unmatched. This CDR3 is CASSQGDRADQPQHF. The DNA of the CDR3 is TGCGCCAGCAGCCAAGGAGACAGGGCCGATCAGCCCCAGCATTTT.

The CDR3 region is CASVSGQGRIGGYTF. The CDR3 nucleotides are TGTGCTAGTGTCTCTGGGCAAGGGAGGATCGGCGGCTACACCTTC. This chain connects TRBV12-5 to TRBJ1-2; unclear D gene. The V end was cut by 7 bases, the J end by 8 bases, with 23 bases between. This CDR3 is built from 15 residues. Germline loops: CDR1 LGHNT, CDR2 FRNRAP.

This clone was seen only a few times. The CDR3 loop is CASSQDRAYYGYTF. DNA for the CDR3: TGCGCCAGCAGCCAGGACAGGGCTTACTATGGCTACACCTTC. This chain joins TRBV5-1 and TRBJ1-2; TRBD1 matches 8 bases. V lost 4 bases to trimming and J lost 3 bases; unmatched junction nucleotides: 5. The germline V gene has CDR1 SGHRS and CDR2 YFSETQ. The CDR3 extends over 14 amino acids. The full variable domain, in which reference TRBV5-1 and TRBJ1-2 provide the parts outside the CDR3, is KAGVTQTPRYLIKTRGQQVTLSCSPISGHRSVSWYQQTPGQGLQFLFEYFSETQRNKGNFPGRFSGRQFSNSRSEMNVSTLELGDSALYLCASSQDRAYYGYTFGSGTRLTVV.

The rearrangement links TRBV9 to TRBJ2-1, with TRBD2 matching over 9 bases. With V trimmed by 0 bases and J by 4 bases, 2 bases remained unmatched. The CDR3 runs to 15 residues. Germline V lookup: CDR1 SGDLS, CDR2 YYNGEE. The CDR3 sequence is CASSVDSGRYNEQFF. The CDR3 DNA is TGTGCCAGCAGCGTAGATAGCGGGAGATACAATGAGCAGTTCTTC.

This clone was counted ten times or more. The chain couples TRBV3-1 (or the pseudogene TRBV3-2) to TRBJ2-5; TRBD1 matches 11 bases. The CDR3 is 18 residues long. The germline V gene has CDR1 LGHDT and CDR2 YNNKEL (reference sequence). After removal of 4 bases from V and 2 bases from J, the junction contained 12 bases not matched to a gene. CDR3 DNA: TGTGCCAGCAGCCCATTAGGGACAGGGGGAACCGGGCAAGAGACCCAGTACTTC. This codes for CASSPLGTGGTGQETQYF.

The CDR3 region has the DNA TGTGCCAGCCTACGATCGGGCAATCAGCCCCAGCATTTT. Its translation is CASLRSGNQPQHF. The rearrangement links TRBV28 to TRBJ1-5; D remains ambiguous. Germline V lookup: CDR1 MDHEN, CDR2 SYDVKM. V lost 8 bases and J lost 2, with 10 bases in between. The length of the CDR3 is 13 residues.

This clone appeared a few times. This chain uses TRBV7-9 with TRBJ1-4; D not certain. The CDR3 is made up of 13 amino acids. Germline values: CDR1 SEHNR, CDR2 FQNEAQ (reference sequence). The ends were cut back, 1 base at V and 8 bases at J, with 8 bases in the middle. CDR3 DNA sequence: TGTGCCAGCAGCTTAGGGATGAGGGAAAAACTGTTTTTT. Its translation: CASSLGMREKLFF. The full variable domain, in which reference TRBV7-9 and TRBJ1-4 provide the parts outside the CDR3, is DTGVSQNPRHKITKRGQNVTFRCDPISEHNRLYWYRQTLGQGPEFLTYFQNEAQLEKSRLLSDRFSAERPKGSFSTLEIQRTEQGDSAMYLCASSLGMREKLFFGSGTQLSVL.

The chain recombines TRBV19 with TRBJ1-5; TRBD1 matches at 9 bases. Germline V gene data show CDR1 as LNHDA and CDR2 as SQIVND (reference sequence). V lost 5 bases and J lost 10; bases outside the gene matches: 9. CDR3 length: 14 amino acids. CDR3 protein: CASSQGTGPLPQHF. The CDR3 region has the DNA TGTGCCAGTAGTCAGGGGACAGGGCCCTTACCCCAGCATTTT.

The chain couples TRBV10-1 to TRBJ2-1; 7 nucleotides match TRBD2. The CDR3 spans 16 residues. Losses at the gene ends were 3 bases for V and 4 bases for J; bases not matched to a gene: 9. CDR1 WNHNN and CDR2 SYGVQD come from the germline V gene (reference sequence). CDR3 sequence (DNA): TGCGCCAGCAGTGAAGGAAAAGCGGGAAAATACAATGAGCAGTTCTTC. It codes for CASSEGKAGKYNEQFF.